A selection of T cell receptor beta chains follows, all from one sample in a study of blood T cell repertoires in COVID-19. Method: immunoSEQ multiplex PCR; TCRdb's copy keeps in-frame clones and lacks some. This sample carries roughly 130,000 clones, roughly 80% of them seen once, and the ten largest clones take less than 20%. Sequencing was carried out using peripheral blood. These receptors all come from a woman between 50 and 59 years old with acute or convalescent COVID-19. Both conserved end residues are part of each CDR3. D genes are given only for firm matches. Clone size appears in some rows only: once, few, many, or a class for an expanded clone.

j_gene	d_gene	v_gene	abundance	CDR3aa	CDR3nt
TRBJ1-4	TRBD1	TRBV2	.	CASSVDRGNEKLFF	TGTGCCAGCAGTGTTGACAGGGGAAATGAAAAACTGTTTTTT
TRBJ1-1	.	TRBV2	medium-sized	CARSRGGNTEAFF	TGTGCCAGGTCCCGAGGAGGGAACACTGAAGCTTTCTTT
TRBJ2-3	.	TRBV10-1	medium-sized	CASSESQAITDTQYF	TGCGCCAGCAGTGAGTCTCAGGCCATCACAGATACGCAGTATTTT
TRBJ2-3	.	TRBV21-1	.	CASSKVERVFGTDTQYF	TGTGCCAGCAGCAAAGTTGAGAGGGTTTTTGGGACAGATACGCAGTATTTT
TRBJ2-3	.	TRBV14	few	CASGRGGTDTQYF	TGTGCCAGCGGTAGAGGAGGCACAGATACGCAGTATTTT
TRBJ1-3	.	TRBV2	.	CASSPRGTSIRNTIYF	TGTGCCAGCAGTCCCAGGGGAACATCTATCAGAAACACCATATATTTT
TRBJ1-3	TRBD1	TRBV6-1	.	CASSEVGTGVGNTIYF	TGTGCCAGCAGTGAAGTGGGGACAGGGGTCGGAAACACCATATATTTT
TRBJ2-3	.	TRBV12-5	.	CASGLRQGPADTQYF	TGTGCTAGTGGTTTGAGGCAGGGGCCCGCAGATACGCAGTATTTT
TRBJ1-6	.	TRBV19	.	CASGEGRNSPLHF	TGTGCCAGCGGCGAGGGCCGCAATTCACCCCTCCACTTT
TRBJ1-6	TRBD1	TRBV28	.	CASSTQTGALLHF	TGTGCCAGCAGTACCCAAACAGGGGCTCTCCTCCACTTT
TRBJ1-5	TRBD1	TRBV29-1	.	CSVGTGGFNQPQHF	TGCAGCGTCGGGACAGGGGGGTTCAATCAGCCCCAGCATTTT
TRBJ2-2	TRBD1	TRBV2	.	CASSRDRVTAGELFF	TGTGCCAGCAGCCGGGACAGGGTGACAGCCGGGGAGCTGTTTTTT
TRBJ1-5	TRBD1	TRBV28	.	CASSFGRGVDQPQHF	TGTGCCAGCAGTTTCGGCAGGGGGGTGGATCAGCCCCAGCATTTT
TRBJ1-1	.	TRBV19	.	CASSPGSRNTEAFF	TGTGCCAGTAGTCCGGGGTCCAGGAACACTGAAGCTTTCTTT
TRBJ1-1	.	TRBV9	once	CASSHIFGAAGNTEAFF	TGTGCCAGCAGCCACATATTTGGGGCAGCAGGGAACACTGAAGCTTTCTTT
TRBJ1-1	.	TRBV4-2	.	CASSQGPQDTEAFF	TGTGCCAGCAGCCAAGGGCCCCAGGACACTGAAGCTTTCTTT
TRBJ1-2	.	TRBV10-3	.	CAISETGRNTNYGYTF	TGTGCCATCAGTGAAACAGGGAGAAATACTAACTATGGCTACACCTTC
TRBJ1-2	.	TRBV27	.	CASSQIQGHGYTF	TGTGCCAGCAGTCAAATACAGGGACATGGCTACACCTTC
TRBJ1-3	.	TRBV4-2	.	CASSQDLEGRRSGNTIYF	TGTGCCAGCAGCCAAGATTTGGAGGGGAGGCGCTCTGGAAACACCATATATTTT
TRBJ2-1	.	TRBV6-6	once	CASSTRTPPVFQEQFF	TGTGCCAGCAGTACCCGGACTCCGCCCGTCTTTCAAGAGCAGTTCTTC
TRBJ1-1	.	TRBV10-2	.	CASSEPYRGSTEAFF	TGCGCCAGCAGTGAGCCGTATAGGGGTTCCACTGAAGCTTTCTTT
TRBJ1-3	.	TRBV9	.	CASSEGQSSGNTIYF	TGTGCCAGCAGCGAAGGACAGAGCTCTGGAAACACCATATATTTT
TRBJ1-1	TRBD1	TRBV6-1	.	CATRQGWNTEAFF	TGTGCCACGCGACAGGGGTGGAACACTGAAGCTTTCTTT
TRBJ1-5	TRBD1	TRBV7-9	.	CASSYTIPGQAINQPQHF	TGTGCCAGCAGCTATACCATACCGGGACAGGCAATCAATCAGCCCCAGCATTTT
TRBJ1-2	.	TRBV19	.	CASLSAVWGYTF	TGTGCCAGTCTGTCAGCGGTGTGGGGCTACACCTTC
TRBJ1-4	.	TRBV21-1	few	CASSLHTGHTGEKLFF	TGTGCCAGCAGCCTCCATACCGGACATACGGGTGAAAAACTGTTTTTT
TRBJ2-1	.	TRBV10-3	.	CAISDTSKFPNEQFF	TGTGCCATCAGTGATACTAGCAAGTTCCCAAATGAGCAGTTCTTC
TRBJ1-3	TRBD1	TRBV10-3	few	CAAGPRDREDSRNTIYF	TGTGCCGCTGGCCCCCGGGACAGGGAAGATAGCCGGAACACCATATATTTT
TRBJ2-3	TRBD2	TRBV6-5	.	CASRKASGGADTQYF	TGTGCCAGCAGGAAGGCTAGCGGGGGTGCAGATACGCAGTATTTT
TRBJ2-2	TRBD1	TRBV6-1	.	CASSAVPGGASGELFF	TGTGCCAGCAGTGCCGTACCAGGGGGCGCTTCCGGGGAGCTGTTTTTT
TRBJ2-3	TRBD2	TRBV7-2	.	CASRQRRTSGVTDTQYF	TGTGCCAGCAGACAGAGACGGACTAGCGGGGTTACAGATACGCAGTATTTT
TRBJ2-3	TRBD2	TRBV6-5	.	CASSVWGGRTDTQYF	TGTGCCAGCTCGGTTTGGGGGGGTCGCACAGATACGCAGTATTTT
TRBJ2-7	TRBD1	TRBV5-1	few	CASKLQTGNYEQYF	TGCGCCAGCAAATTACAGACAGGGAATTACGAGCAGTACTTC
TRBJ2-7	.	TRBV6-1	.	CASSEEGQIAYEQYF	TGTGCCAGCAGTGAAGAGGGACAAATAGCCTACGAGCAGTACTTC
TRBJ1-6	TRBD1	TRBV15	.	CATSRVPQGVRGSPLHF	TGTGCCACCAGCAGAGTGCCCCAGGGGGTGCGGGGTTCACCCCTCCACTTT